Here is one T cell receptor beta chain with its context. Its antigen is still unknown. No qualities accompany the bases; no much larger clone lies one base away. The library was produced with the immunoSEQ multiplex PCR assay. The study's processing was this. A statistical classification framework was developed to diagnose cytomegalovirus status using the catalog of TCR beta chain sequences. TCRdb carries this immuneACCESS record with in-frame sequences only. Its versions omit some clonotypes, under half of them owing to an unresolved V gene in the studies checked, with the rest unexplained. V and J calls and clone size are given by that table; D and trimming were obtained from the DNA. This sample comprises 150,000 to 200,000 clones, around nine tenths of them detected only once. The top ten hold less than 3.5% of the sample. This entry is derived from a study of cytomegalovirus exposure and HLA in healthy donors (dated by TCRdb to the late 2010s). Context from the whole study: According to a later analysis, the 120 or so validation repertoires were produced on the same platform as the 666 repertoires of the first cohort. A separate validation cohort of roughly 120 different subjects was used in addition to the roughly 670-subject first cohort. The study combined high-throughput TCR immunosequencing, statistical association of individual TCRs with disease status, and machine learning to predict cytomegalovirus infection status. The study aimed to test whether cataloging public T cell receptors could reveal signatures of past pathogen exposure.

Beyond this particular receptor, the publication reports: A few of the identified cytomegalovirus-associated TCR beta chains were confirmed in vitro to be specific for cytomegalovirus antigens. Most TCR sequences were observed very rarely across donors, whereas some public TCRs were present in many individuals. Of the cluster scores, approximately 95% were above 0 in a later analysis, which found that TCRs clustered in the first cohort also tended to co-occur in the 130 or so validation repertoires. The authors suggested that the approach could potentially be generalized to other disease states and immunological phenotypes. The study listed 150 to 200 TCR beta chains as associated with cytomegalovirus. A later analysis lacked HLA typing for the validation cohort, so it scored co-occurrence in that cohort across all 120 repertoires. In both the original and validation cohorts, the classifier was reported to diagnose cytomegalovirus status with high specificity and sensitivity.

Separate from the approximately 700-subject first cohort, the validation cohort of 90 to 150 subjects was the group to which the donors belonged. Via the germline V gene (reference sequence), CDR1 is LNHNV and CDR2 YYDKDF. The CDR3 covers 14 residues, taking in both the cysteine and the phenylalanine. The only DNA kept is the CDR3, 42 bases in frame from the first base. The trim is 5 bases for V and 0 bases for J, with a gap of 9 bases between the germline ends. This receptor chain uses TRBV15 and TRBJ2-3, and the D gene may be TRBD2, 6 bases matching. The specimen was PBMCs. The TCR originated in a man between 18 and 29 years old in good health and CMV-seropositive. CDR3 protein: CATSRDSSTDTQYF. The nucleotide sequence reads TGTGCCACCAGCCGGGACTCTAGCACAGATACGCAGTATTTT.